This TCR beta chain was found in a study of cytomegalovirus exposure and HLA in healthy donors. Germline V gives CDR1 MGHDK, CDR2 SYGVNS. V lost 3 bases and J lost 8, with 13 bases in between. This CDR3 is built from 13 residues. The primer mix had 60 Vbeta and 13 Jbeta primers. Sequencing was performed with immunoSEQ multiplex PCR; in TCRdb, only in-frame clones are kept and a portion is missing. This table has about 120,000 clones, around three quarters appearing once. General study points: Cytomegalovirus association was listed for about 170 TCR beta chains.

In regard to this clone: The antigen remains unidentified.

The rearrangement links TRBV25-1 to TRBJ1-2; D unclear. The sequence derives from a male donor in good health and CMV-seronegative. Specimen: PBMCs. CDR3 sequence (DNA): TGTGCCAGCAGTGACGCCCTATCGTGGGGCTACACCTTC. Its protein product is CASSDALSWGYTF.